This entry lists 7 T cell receptor beta chains sequenced from one sample in a study of T cells in Graves' hyperthyroidism and ophthalmopathy. RNA transcripts served as the template for amplifying TCR beta CDR3 regions. TCR CDR3 underwent first-round RT-PCR with the HTBI primer set. A single record per CDR3 protein comes from TCRdb applying MiXCR to the multiplex PCR reads. The top ten hold 11% of the sample, which has about 380,000 distinct CDR3 sequences, approximately 14% seen once. The sample was blood. These TCRs come from a woman aged 60-75 years with Graves' hyperthyroidism.

This clonotype occurred many times. CDR3 residues: CASSLVTAAYQETQYF. The DNA of the CDR3 is TGTGCCAGCAGCTTAGTAACAGCGGCGTACCAAGAGACCCAGTACTTC. The gene calls are TRBV11-2 and TRBJ2-5, with D possibly TRBD2 on 5 matching bases. This CDR3 spans 16 amino acids. Trimming took off 1 base at V and 0 bases at J, with 12 bases between the two ends. Looked up from germline, CDR1 is SGHAT and CDR2 is FQNNGV.

The chain's CDR3 is CASSQPRGGLFF. The DNA for the CDR3 is TGTGCCAGCAGCCAACCCCGGGGAGGACTGTTTTTT. The chain combines TRBV28 with TRBJ2-2; a weak D match, TRBD2 (6 bases). The CDR3 spans 12 residues. Between the trimmed V and J ends, which lost 6 bases and 14 bases, there was a span of 16 bases. Germline CDR1 MDHEN, CDR2 SYDVKM.

The chain recombines TRBV29-1 with TRBJ1-5; no firm D call. Germline-derived CDR1 and CDR2 are SQVTM and ANQGSEA. V was trimmed by 6 bases and J by 4 bases, leaving 19 bases between them. The CDR3 totals 15 residues. The CDR3 bases are TGCAGCGTAACGAACGGAGGCGGGTTTAATCAGCCCCAGCATTTT. As protein: CSVTNGGGFNQPQHF.

The chain has TRBV18 and TRBJ1-2; 8 bases are a match to TRBD1. The J segment lost 0 bases and the V segment lost 1 base, leaving 7 bases of the junction unmatched. The CDR3 totals 17 residues. The germline gives CDR1 KGHSH, CDR2 LQKENI. For the CDR3, the DNA is TGTGCCAGCTCACCACAGAGTGGACAGGGAGCTAACTATGGCTACACCTTC. Protein sequence: CASSPQSGQGANYGYTF.

This clonotype was detected only a few times. The junction differs from germline at one of its ends, possibly a read error. This chain connects TRBV10-3 to TRBJ2-7, with 8 nucleotides matching TRBD1. CDR1 ENHRY and CDR2 SYGVKD come from the germline V gene. The CDR3 extends over 15 amino acids. The CDR3 spells CAVSDRDRQSYEQYF. CDR3 sequence (DNA): TGTGCCGTCAGTGACCGGGACAGGCAATCCTACGAGCAGTACTTC.

The chain couples TRBV9 to TRBJ2-5; 7 nucleotides agree with TRBD1. In germline, CDR1 is SGDLS, CDR2 YYNGEE. Germline trimming cut 0 bases from V and 1 base from J; bases unmatched to any gene: 0. This CDR3 has 14 residues. CDR3 region: CASSVGDSQETQYF. The CDR3 DNA reads TGTGCCAGCAGCGTAGGGGACAGCCAAGAGACCCAGTACTTC.

In this sample, this clonotype turned up once. V gene TRBV7-3 combines with J gene TRBJ2-5, with TRBD1 matching 9 bases. This CDR3 has 15 amino acids. V lost 5 bases and J lost 5; bases outside the gene matches: 9. Per the germline V gene, CDR1 is SGHTA and CDR2 is FQGTGA. The CDR3 region has the DNA TGTGCCAGCAGCCACCAGGGACAGGGACGCGAGACCCAGTACTTC. Protein sequence: CASSHQGQGRETQYF. Variable domain in full (rest from reference TRBV7-3 and TRBJ2-5): GAGVSQTPSNKVTEKGKYVELRCDPISGHTALYWYRQSLGQGPEFLIYFQGTGAADDSGLPNDRFFAVRPEGSVSTLKIQRTERGDSAVYLCASSHQGQGRETQYFGPGTRLLVL.